This T cell receptor beta chain stems from a study of tumor-infiltrating lymphocytes in localized non-small cell lung cancer (dated by TCRdb to the early 2020s). About the full investigation: The cohort covered several histologies, both smokers and never-smokers, and patients whose samples were collected after neoadjuvant chemotherapy. In total, the ICON cohort consisted of approximately 140 surgical patients with localized non-small cell lung cancer who had their tumors resected. Resected tumor tissue and uninvolved lung tissue described as non-adjacent to the tumor were contributed by each patient, with both tissues obtained from the same patient. A total of around 50 patients were part of the paired comparison of immunoSEQ T-cell fraction between tumor and uninvolved lung. Alongside flow cytometry, multiplex immunofluorescence, RNA-seq, exome sequencing and proteomics, TCR sequencing was applied to the same patients as one of several integrated assays.

A note on this clone: What this receptor recognizes is not known. No much larger clone is present one base from it, and per-base qualities are unavailable.

Overall study results and their limits: Because different assays used different pieces of the same tissue, intratumor heterogeneity could not be separated from technical variation. Higher T cell infiltration in tumors than in uninvolved lung tissue was supported by TCRbeta sequencing, consistent with immunofluorescence CD3 counts. No difference in TCR-derived T-cell fraction was observed between the flow cytometry-defined immunotypes IM1 (good prognosis) and IM2 (poor prognosis). Because assay coverage varied across patients depending on available tissue quantity, TCR sequencing was performed for only a subset of the cohort.

The immunoSEQ assay used for TCR sequencing gave the T-cell fraction in both tumor and uninvolved lung tissue. The original methods were these. To analyze survival, patients were divided into a high T-cell fraction group (upper tertile) and a low T-cell fraction group (lower two tertiles), and the two groups were compared using a log-rank test. A signed-rank test was used to test differences in T-cell fraction between paired tumor and uninvolved lung samples. As stored in TCRdb, this immuneACCESS dataset retains in-frame rearrangements with V and J assigned. A fraction of the clones does not appear; measured against another copy, unresolved V genes explain less than half of the discrepancy, and the remainder lacks a known reason. V, J and clone size derive from that table, while D and trimming were established from the DNA sequence. Counted in this sample were nearly 9,500 clones; around 82% of them appeared once. Together, the top ten hold roughly 15% of the sample.

Patient enrollment in ICON started in the first half of 2016, and the final patient was enrolled in the second half of 2018. In a subcohort of around 72 patients, fresh tumor and matched uninvolved tissue were collected for in-depth immune analyses, with TCR sequencing among those analyses. TCR sequencing was performed on DNA isolated from bulk tissue, without cell sorting. Including the terminal cysteine and phenylalanine, the CDR3 comprises 12 residues. The read is trimmed to its CDR3 DNA, 36 bases read in frame from base 1. V loses 5 bases of germline sequence and J loses 6 bases, and the interval between the two ends is 10 bases. The germline V gene yields SGHVS for CDR1 and FQNEAQ for CDR2.

The sequenced sample was uninvolved lung tissue not adjacent to the tumor. The sequence came from a human donor with non-small cell lung cancer. Recombination joined TRBV7-8 with TRBJ1-2; no confident D gene assignment can be made. This receptor has the CDR3 CASSPALDGYTF. DNA sequence: TGTGCCAGCAGCCCTGCGCTGGATGGCTACACCTTC.